The present T cell receptor (beta chain) was sequenced within a study of T cells after posttransplantation cyclophosphamide (dated by TCRdb to about 2016). Study-wide context: Using TRB sequencing, the study followed how the T cell repertoire reconstituted after myeloablative bone marrow transplantation in which posttransplantation cyclophosphamide served as GVHD prophylaxis. Samples from around 37 PTCy-treated patients, along with samples from 16 of their related bone marrow donors, underwent antigen receptor sequencing. Blood from all 35 or so PTCy patients who had 1-year posttransplant specimens underwent TRB sequencing. In 3 patients, up to roughly 3 additional blood samples taken between 2 and 5.2 years after transplant also underwent TRB sequencing, as did pretransplant blood from a handful of patients. Because TRA and TRB clonality correlated tightly in ten or so samples, later TCR analyses were limited to TRB. Public TRB sequences were checked against a database of over 3,600 sequences associated with responses to pathogens, tumor antigens, self-antigens and alloantigens. The investigation overall reported the following: Donor-recipient similarity was low at 1-2 months but rose over the first year, and later blood repertoires were often dominated by donor CD8+ memory clones. The TRB repertoires of T cells infiltrating skin or GI tract showed only limited overlap with the TRB repertoires of T cells in blood. Across 45 patients, TRB clonality was highly associated with recipient CMV seropositivity and CMV reactivation, and PTCy diversity was similar to diversity in CNI/methotrexate controls.

On this clone: Its antigen specificity is not known. No base quality values were provided; no much bigger clone lies one nucleotide off.

Trimming removed 4 bases from V and 2 bases from J; the gene matches leave 3 bases unexplained. The CDR3 goes from the cysteine to the phenylalanine over 14 residues. The DNA shown is the 42-base CDR3, in frame from base 1. Sequences MDHEN (CDR1) and SYDVKM (CDR2) are obtained from the germline V gene. A control cohort of about a dozen patients who had been given myeloablative marrow transplants with methotrexate plus a calcineurin inhibitor was sampled 1 year after transplant. Peripheral blood and bone marrow mononuclear cells were isolated by Ficoll-Hypaque density centrifugation and were cryopreserved. Genomic DNA was used for TRB sequencing, which was performed with the immunoSEQ assay at survey resolution or with the hsTCRB kit. On the study's bioinformatics: The immunoSEQ software handled initial read processing, and the LymphoSeq R package was used for repertoire analyses. For each TRB dataset, clonality was calculated as 1 minus normalized Shannon entropy, and the Gini coefficient was computed as well. To infer phenotypes in unsorted samples, TRB sequences from sorted subsets of the recipient or donor were mapped onto the unsorted samples of the same recipient. The source is immuneACCESS, and TCRdb retained only in-frame sequences with V and J called. Part of the clones is not carried over; for the studies checked, unresolved V genes explain less than half of this, and the remainder is unexplained. Clone size and the V and J calls come from that table; the DNA yielded D and trimming. Present in this sample are 7,500 to 10,000 clones, roughly 90% of which were seen just once. The leading ten clones occupy 4.2% of the sample.

The V and J segments used are TRBV28 and TRBJ2-7; 9 of the junction bases match TRBD1. This sequence was found in a male patient aged 45-60 years who received an allogeneic stem cell transplant from an unrelated donor, was CMV-positive, and had chronic GVHD only. Donor T cells from the graft may be present among the T cells after a transplant. This specimen was PBMCs, taken around 440 days after allogeneic stem cell transplant with calcineurin inhibitor and methotrexate. The nucleotide sequence reads as follows: TGTGCCAGCAGTTCCCGGGACAGGGCCTACGAGCAGTACTTC. Translated, this gives CASSSRDRAYEQYF.